One and the same sample provided the 25 T cell receptor beta chains below, sequenced in a study of tissue T cells after allogeneic stem cell transplantation. This sample's time point: mouse harvest day 7 after allogeneic transplant. Mouse grafts combined 10^7 T-cell-depleted bone marrow cells with 10^6 splenic CD5+ T cells. Profiling relied on immunoSEQ multiplex PCR, and the TCRdb table lists in-frame clones only, not all of them. The sample consists of roughly 7,600 clones, about 50% of them appearing once. The sequenced material came from gut tissue. The receptors stem from a female BALB/c mouse given C57BL/6 T cells with graft-versus-host disease after an allogeneic hematopoietic cell transplant.

Remarks on this clone: All gene names here are mouse names. Sequencing ends 1 residue short of the CDR3 end; the germline J gene provides the rest. V usage is TRBV26 and J usage is TRBJ2-3; TRBD2 agrees at 11 bases. CDR3 size: 14 residues. After removal of 6 bases from V and 3 bases from J, the junction contained 2 bases not matched to a gene. The germline V gene encodes CDR1 KGHPV and CDR2 FQNQEV (reference sequence). The CDR3 sequence is CASRDWGEAETLYF. The CDR3 bases that were read are TGTGCCAGCAGGGACTGGGGGGAGGCAGAAACGCTGTAT. The full variable domain, with the rest looked up from reference TRBV26 and TRBJ2-3, is NSKVIQTPRYLVKGQGQKAKMRCIPEKGHPVVFWYQQNKNNEFKFLINFQNQEVLQQIDMTEKRFSAECPSNSPCSLEIQSSEAGDSALYLCASRDWGEAETLYFGSGTRLTVL.

On this clone itself: Mouse names are used for the genes. The CDR3 end lies 1 residue beyond the end of the read and is filled in from the germline J gene. The genes are TRBV13-3 and TRBJ2-7; no firm D call. The CDR3 has 11 amino acids. Germline V gives CDR1 NNHDY, CDR2 SYVADS. V lost 0 bases to trimming and J lost 7 bases, with 5 bases between them. This chain's CDR3 is CASSDEGEQYF. CDR3 bases read: TGTGCCAGCAGTGATGAGGGAGAACAGTAC.

The table lists this clone with a few counts. The gene names given are mouse names. The read terminates 1 residue ahead of where the CDR3 ends, so the germline J gene completes it. The chain employs TRBV26 and TRBJ2-3; TRBD1 agrees at 8 bases. Germline V CDR1 and CDR2: KGHPV, FQNQEV (reference sequence). After removal of 3 bases from V and 5 bases from J, the junction contained 1 base not matched to a gene. This CDR3 region has 13 residues. This chain's CDR3 is CASSLTGGETLYF. The sequenced CDR3 bases are TGTGCCAGCAGTCTCACAGGGGGAGAAACGCTGTAT.

This clone appeared a few times. The gene names given are mouse names. The sequence runs out 1 residue before the end of the CDR3; the remainder is reconstructed from the germline J gene. The V and J genes are TRBV29 and TRBJ1-4; 10 nucleotides line up with TRBD1. Germline V gene data show CDR1 as MSHET and CDR2 as SYDVDS. The V segment lost 6 bases and the J segment 5 bases; nucleotides outside the gene matches: 3. The CDR3 is made up of 14 amino acids. CDR3 DNA, as far as it was read: TGTGCTAGCAGCGGGACAGGGGAGAACGAAAGATTATTT. Amino acid sequence: CASSGTGENERLF. The whole CDR3 is CASSGTGENERLFF.

Comment on this clone: Germline and genes: mouse. The read falls 1 residue short of the CDR3 end, and the missing part is taken from the germline J gene. The chain uses TRBV26 and TRBJ2-4, with 7 bases fitting TRBD2. The germline V gene has CDR1 KGHPV and CDR2 FQNQEV (reference sequence). CDR3 size: 14 residues. J lost 1 base, V lost 2 bases, and 0 bases had no gene match. CDR3 sequence reads: CASSLGLGQNTLYF. The sequenced part of the CDR3 DNA is TGTGCCAGCAGTCTGGGACTGGGTCAAAACACCTTGTAC.

As regards this clone: Germline and genes here are mouse. The CDR3 goes on 1 residue after the read ends, and that part is filled in from the germline J gene. The V call is TRBV31, the J call TRBJ2-2; D is possibly TRBD2 (7 bases). Germline-derived CDR1 and CDR2 are GKSSPN and SITVG. V was cut by 0 bases and J by 2 bases, with 10 bases left in between. This CDR3 spans 15 amino acids. The part of the CDR3 DNA that was read is TGTGCCTGGAGTCTATGGGGGGCCAACACCGGGCAGCTCTAC. Its translation: CAWSLWGANTGQLY. Given in full, the CDR3 is CAWSLWGANTGQLYF.

Concerning this clone itself: Gene names and germline refer to mouse. This chain's CDR3 is CASSQTVYAEQFF. The sequenced part of the CDR3 DNA is TGTGCCAGCAGTCAGACTGTCTATGCTGAGCAGTTC. The chain combines TRBV26 with TRBJ2-1; perhaps TRBD2 as D (5 bases). The read halts 1 residue ahead of the CDR3 end, with the missing end drawn from the germline J gene. The length of the CDR3 is 13 residues. The V end lost 4 bases, the J end lost 3 bases, and 7 bases lay between the germline ends. Germline CDR1 reads KGHPV; CDR2 reads FQNQEV (reference sequence).

With respect to this clone: The listed genes are named as in mouse. Read sequence stops 1 residue before the CDR3 end, and the germline J gene provides the missing end. The rearrangement links TRBV26 to TRBJ1-6, with D perhaps matching TRBD1 (6 bases). TRBJ1-6 is reported as an ORF; its role is uncertain. The CDR3 consists of 14 residues. The V end lost 4 bases, the J end lost 6 bases, and 10 bases lay between the germline ends. CDR1 KGHPV and CDR2 FQNQEV come from the germline V gene (reference sequence). The part of the CDR3 DNA that was read is TGTGCCAGCAGTCCCGGACAGACTAATTCGCCCCTCTAC. Its protein product is CASSPGQTNSPLY. The whole CDR3 region reads CASSPGQTNSPLYF.

Notes on this clone: The gene names given are mouse names. From the germline J gene comes the end of the CDR3, since the read stops 1 residue before it. V gene TRBV12-1 combines with J gene TRBJ2-4; 7 bases line up with TRBD2. The CDR3 has 13 residues. Trimming cost V 0 bases and J 9 bases; bases outside gene matches: 5. CDR1 and CDR2 (germline): SGHSN, HYEKVE. The sequenced part of the CDR3 DNA is TGTGCCAGCTCTCTCGTTACTGGGGTGACCTTGTAC. Translated, it gives CASSLVTGVTLY. The full CDR3 protein reads CASSLVTGVTLYF. The variable domain in full, completed from reference TRBV12-1 and TRBJ2-4, reads DSGVVQSPRHIIKEKGGRSVLTCIPISGHSNVVWYQQTLGKELKFLIQHYEKVERDKGFLPSRFSVQQFDDYHSEMNMSALELEDSAMYFCASSLVTGVTLYFGAGTRLSVL.

Worth noting for this clone: Mouse gene names and germline throughout. The read ends 1 residue shy of where the CDR3 ends; the end is completed using the germline J gene. The chain carries TRBV19 and TRBJ2-4, with 9 positions matching TRBD2. J lost 0 bases, V lost 0 bases, and 2 bases had no gene match. Germline-derived CDR1 and CDR2 are FNHDT and SITEND (reference sequence). The CDR3 is made up of 16 amino acids. The CDR3 loop reads CASSIELGGSQNTLYF. The part of the CDR3 DNA that was read is TGTGCCAGCAGTATAGAACTGGGGGGAAGTCAAAACACCTTGTAC.

With regard to this clone: Mouse gene names apply. The sequenced fragment ends 1 residue before the CDR3 boundary, so the rest is inferred from the germline J gene. The V and J genes are TRBV3 and TRBJ1-1; TRBD1 might be the D (5 bases). The CDR3 has 14 residues. V lost 3 bases and J lost 1, with 9 bases in between. Germline assignment: CDR1 SNHLY and CDR2 FYNGKV (reference sequence). Incomplete CDR3 DNA: TGTGCCAGCAGCTTGGGCAGGGAAAACACAGAAGTCTTC. Its protein is CASSLGRENTEVF. The entire CDR3 sequence reads CASSLGRENTEVFF.

This clone was seen more than once but under ten times. Gene names refer to mouse genes. Read coverage stops 1 residue before the CDR3 terminus; the germline J gene supplies the remainder. The chain links TRBV15 to TRBJ2-1, with TRBD2 identical over 10 bases. V trimming: 4 bases; J trimming: 7 bases; junction bases outside the gene matches: 4. This CDR3 has 14 residues. Germline V gives CDR1 SGHND, CDR2 FRSKSL. The CDR3 bases that were read are TGTGCCAGCAGTTCGGGACTGGGGTGGGCTGAGCAGTTC. It encodes CASSSGLGWAEQF. The entire CDR3 sequence reads CASSSGLGWAEQFF.

As to this clone: Gene names and germline refer to mouse. The CDR3 goes on 1 residue after the read ends, and that part is filled in from the germline J gene. V and J are TRBV14 and TRBJ1-1; TRBD1 might be the D (6 bases). In germline, CDR1 is SGHDT, CDR2 FRDEAV. V was pared by 1 base and J by 1 base, with 8 bases between. This CDR3 contains 14 residues. The sequenced CDR3 bases are TGTGCCAGCAGTTTCGGGACATTAAACACAGAAGTCTTC. Encoded protein: CASSFGTLNTEVF. In full, the CDR3 reads CASSFGTLNTEVFF.

This clone was detected once. Gene names are mouse gene names. The missing CDR3 end, 1 residue past where the read stops, is filled in from the germline J gene. J is TRBJ1-1 and V is TRBV1; TRBD1 matches 10 bases. The CDR3 extends over 15 amino acids. The germline gives CDR1 NSQYPW, CDR2 LRSPGD (reference sequence). J was trimmed by 1 base and V by 3 bases; bases with no gene match: 2. CDR3 DNA, as far as it was read: TGCACCTGCAGTGCCCGGGACAGGGGAAACACAGAAGTCTTC. Its protein is CTCSARDRGNTEVF. The full CDR3 protein reads CTCSARDRGNTEVFF.

This clone turned up a few times. Any gene name here is a mouse gene name. The CDR3 is cut off 1 residue early in the read; its end comes from the germline J gene. V is TRBV3 and J is TRBJ2-5; possibly TRBD2 for D (5 bases). The CDR3 has 14 amino acids. Germline V gene data show CDR1 as SNHLY and CDR2 as FYNGKV (reference sequence). Trimming pared 3 bases from V and 1 base from J, leaving 8 bases between. CDR3 amino acids: CASSFGLYQDTQYF. The CDR3 bases that were read are TGTGCCAGCAGCTTTGGACTATACCAAGACACCCAGTAC.

With regard to this clone: Gene names are the mouse ones. The sequenced fragment ends 1 residue before the CDR3 boundary, so the rest is inferred from the germline J gene. At the DNA level, this CDR3 is encoded by other sequences in the same sample as well. The chain combines TRBV3 with TRBJ2-1; D is perhaps TRBD2 (7 bases). V was shortened by 2 bases and J by 7 bases, with 12 bases between the two germline ends. This CDR3 is built from 14 residues. The V gene's germline CDR1 is SNHLY and CDR2 FYNGKV (reference sequence). The CDR3 region is CASSLRGAGAEQFF. The CDR3 DNA, read in part, is TGTGCCAGCAGCTTACGGGGGGCGGGGGCTGAGCAGTTC.

This clone has more than one count but fewer than ten. The gene names given are mouse names. The read falls 1 residue short of the CDR3 end, and the missing part is taken from the germline J gene. This chain uses TRBV26 with TRBJ2-7, with TRBD1 matching 8 bases. V gave up 4 bases and J gave up 5 bases; unmatched junction bases: 4. Germline V CDR1 and CDR2: KGHPV, FQNQEV (reference sequence). CDR3 size: 13 residues. The sequenced part of the CDR3 DNA is TGTGCCAGCAGTCCCCGGGACAGGAATGAACAGTAC. Translating it yields CASSPRDRNEQY. The full CDR3 sequence reads CASSPRDRNEQYF.

In its sample, this clone is large. All gene names here are mouse names. The read is 1 residue too short to cover the CDR3 end, so that end is filled in from the germline J gene. V and J are TRBV16 and TRBJ2-7; D is unresolved. CDR3 length: 14 residues. Per germline, CDR1 SGHSA and CDR2 FRNQAP. Trimming took off 1 base at V and 3 bases at J, with 10 bases between the two ends. CDR3 sequence reads: CASSLGGSIYEQYF. The DNA read from the CDR3 is TGTGCAAGCAGCTTAGGAGGCAGCATCTATGAACAGTAC. The full variable domain, in which reference TRBV16 and TRBJ2-7 provide the parts outside the CDR3, is NAGVIQTPRHKVTGKGQEATLWCEPISGHSAVFWYRQTIVQGLEFLTYFRNQAPIDDSGMPKERFSAQMPNQSHSTLKIQSTQPQDSAVYLCASSLGGSIYEQYFGPGTRLTVL.

Regarding this clone: The gene symbols are mouse symbols. The read ends 1 residue before the CDR3 terminus; that terminus is restored from the germline J gene. This rearrangement joins TRBV26 to TRBJ2-3; 7 bases agree with TRBD1. Germline-derived CDR1 and CDR2 are KGHPV and FQNQEV (reference sequence). This CDR3 comprises 15 residues. The ends lost 4 bases at V and 0 bases at J; junction bases unmatched: 4. The covered CDR3 bases are TGTGCCAGCAGTCCGGGACAGACTAGTGCAGAAACGCTGTAT. Its protein product is CASSPGQTSAETLY. The full-length CDR3 reads as CASSPGQTSAETLYF.

Turning to this clone: Here the gene names and germline are mouse. Sequencing ends 1 residue short of the CDR3 end; the germline J gene provides the rest. This specimen includes other DNA sequences encoding the same CDR3. The chain has TRBV14 and TRBJ2-1; perhaps D is TRBD1 or TRBD2 (5 bases each). CDR1 SGHDT and CDR2 FRDEAV come from the germline V gene. The CDR3 length is 12 residues. V lost 1 base to trimming and J lost 7 bases, with 6 bases between them. This chain's CDR3 is CASSFGGAEQFF. The DNA read from the CDR3 is TGTGCCAGCAGTTTCGGGGGAGCTGAGCAGTTC.

Worth noting for this clone: Mouse names are used for the genes. The read terminates 1 residue before the CDR3 end, so the remaining end is supplied by the germline J gene. The chain has TRBV26 and TRBJ2-3, with D perhaps assigned TRBD1 or TRBD2 (5 bases each). V was shortened by 0 bases and J by 1 base, with 8 bases between the two germline ends. This CDR3 is built from 15 residues. From germline, CDR1 is KGHPV and CDR2 FQNQEV (reference sequence). CDR3 bases read: TGTGCCAGCAGTCTGTCGACGGGGGGTGCAGAAACGCTGTAT. Its protein is CASSLSTGGAETLY. The CDR3 in its entirety is CASSLSTGGAETLYF.

Of note for this clone: Germline and genes: mouse. The read terminates 1 residue ahead of where the CDR3 ends, so the germline J gene completes it. The chain couples TRBV26 to TRBJ1-4, with TRBD1 matching over 10 bases. The length of the CDR3 is 15 residues. CDR1 KGHPV and CDR2 FQNQEV come from the germline V gene (reference sequence). Losses at the gene ends were 2 bases for V and 3 bases for J; bases not matched to a gene: 0. CDR3 sequence: CASSLGQGANERLFF. The CDR3 DNA, read in part, is TGTGCCAGCAGTCTGGGACAGGGGGCCAACGAAAGATTATTT.

There are a few counts of this clone. Genes and germline come from the mouse. The read is 1 residue too short to cover the CDR3 end, so that end is filled in from the germline J gene. The gene calls are TRBV26 and TRBJ1-1; D is possibly TRBD1 (5 bases). The CDR3 covers 16 residues. Germline V gene sequence: CDR1 KGHPV, CDR2 FQNQEV (reference sequence). V was shortened by 0 bases and J by 0 bases, with 11 bases between the two germline ends. The CDR3 is CASSLSAGRANTEVFF. The sequenced part of the CDR3 DNA is TGTGCCAGCAGTCTGTCGGCAGGGAGGGCAAACACAGAAGTCTTC.

Details on this clone: The gene names given are mouse names. The read ends 1 residue before the CDR3 terminus; that terminus is restored from the germline J gene. The gene calls are TRBV26 and TRBJ1-5; no reliable D call. CDR1 KGHPV and CDR2 FQNQEV come from the germline V gene (reference sequence). The CDR3 runs 14 residues. The V end was cut by 0 bases, the J end by 2 bases, with 5 bases between. This CDR3 is CASSLSTHNQAPLF. Partial CDR3 DNA: TGTGCCAGCAGTCTGTCGACTCACAACCAGGCTCCGCTT.

Only one count was recorded for this clone. The genes and germline here are from mouse. The read ends 1 residue before the CDR3 terminus; that terminus is restored from the germline J gene. V gene TRBV31 combines with J gene TRBJ1-1; 9 bases are a match to TRBD1. V lost 1 base and J lost 3; bases outside the gene matches: 3. The CDR3 consists of 14 residues. In germline, CDR1 is GKSSPN, CDR2 SITVG. The CDR3 here is CAWSPTGGDTEVFF. CDR3 DNA, as far as it was read: TGTGCCTGGAGTCCGACAGGGGGAGACACAGAAGTCTTC. Looking up the rest from reference TRBV31 and TRBJ1-1 gives the full variable domain: AQTIHQWPVAEIKAVGSPLSLGCTIKGKSSPNLYWYWQATGGTLQQLFYSITVGQVESVVQLNLSASRPKDDQFILSTEKLLLSHSGFYLCAWSPTGGDTEVFFGKGTRLTVV.